Given below is one T cell receptor beta chain in context. This specimen belongs to a study of shared clonotypes between healthy human individuals. In the study overall: The donors, a couple of women and a few men, were aged 18 to 49.

Method: immunoSEQ multiplex PCR; TCRdb's copy keeps in-frame clones and lacks some. The sample holds just over 2,000,000 clones, 85% to 95% seen once. The CDR3 is 14 amino acids. Deletions cut 2 bases from V and 0 bases from J, with 7 bases between. Germline assignment: CDR1 SGHDT and CDR2 YYEEEE. Sequencing input: naive CD4+ T cells sorted from blood. The subset denotes: CD45RA+ positively selected. The source of this sequence is a man aged 18-30 years in good health. The J gene is TRBJ2-3, the V gene TRBV5-6; D uncertain. The CDR3 region is CASSFGRSTDTQYF. The CDR3 bases are TGTGCCAGCAGCTTTGGGCGTAGCACAGATACGCAGTATTTT.